What follows are 8 T cell receptor beta chains derived from one specimen sequenced in a study of cytomegalovirus exposure and HLA in healthy donors. The PCR ran on 60 Vbeta and 13 Jbeta primers. Data came from immunoSEQ multiplex PCR; TCRdb stores just in-frame clones and leaves some out. Found here are hundreds of thousands of clones, around four fifths of them singletons; the top ten hold approximately 0.5%. The specimen was PBMCs. The receptors stem from a woman aged 40 to 50 in good health and CMV-seronegative.

The chain couples TRBV4-2 to TRBJ2-1; D is unclear. This CDR3 is built from 15 residues. With 1 base removed from V and 0 bases from J, the gap between germline ends came to 7 bases. Germline lookup yields CDR1 LGHNA and CDR2 YNFKEQ. The CDR3 DNA reads as TGTGCCAGCAGCCAAGTGCCGAGCTCCTACAATGAGCAGTTCTTC. As protein: CASSQVPSSYNEQFF.

The chain recombines TRBV5-6 with TRBJ1-1, with 7 bases aligning to TRBD1. The V gene's germline CDR1 is SGHDT and CDR2 YYEEEE. With 5 bases clipped from V and 1 base from J, the junction kept 11 bases outside the gene matches. The CDR3 totals 16 residues. This chain's CDR3 is CASRHGQARGNTEAFF. The CDR3 DNA sequence: TGTGCCAGCAGGCACGGACAGGCCCGGGGGAACACTGAAGCTTTCTTT.

The chain is built from TRBV19 and TRBJ2-7; D is perhaps TRBD2 (6 bases). This CDR3 has 11 residues. From germline, CDR1 is LNHDA and CDR2 SQIVND (reference sequence). V was shortened by 6 bases and J by 6 bases, with 9 bases between the two germline ends. CDR3 sequence (DNA): TGTGCCAGTAGAGGAGGGATCGAGCAGTACTTC. This codes for CASRGGIEQYF. Full variable domain (outside the CDR3, taken from reference TRBV19 and TRBJ2-7): DGGITQSPKYLFRKEGQNVTLSCEQNLNHDAMYWYRQDPGQGLRLIYYSQIVNDFQKGDIAEGYSVSREKKESFPLTVTSAQKNPTAFYLCASRGGIEQYFGPGTRLTVT.

This clone was seen once. One end of the junction fails to match germline, which may point to a read error. This rearrangement joins TRBV7-9 to TRBJ1-1, with a possible D match to TRBD1 (5 bases). The germline V gene encodes CDR1 SEHNR and CDR2 FQNEAQ (reference sequence). The CDR3 extends over 17 amino acids. In DNA form, the CDR3 reads TGTTCCAGCAGCTTGAGGGCTGGGGGACTTCAGAACACTGAAGCTTTCTTT. Protein: CSSSLRAGGLQNTEAFF.

The V gene is TRBV30, the J gene TRBJ2-3; 12 bases are a match to TRBD2. Germline V gene lookup returns CDR1 GTSNPN and CDR2 SVGIG (reference sequence). CDR3 length equals 16 residues. Germline trimming cut 1 base from V and 6 bases from J; bases unmatched to any gene: 8. As DNA, the CDR3 is TGTGCCTGGAGTGCCCCTAGCGGGGGGGCCGCGGATACGCAGTATTTT. Translated: CAWSAPSGGAADTQYF.

As DNA, the CDR3 is TGTGCCAGCAGACACAGGGGCGGGGAGACCCAGTACTTC. Protein: CASRHRGGETQYF. V and J are TRBV6-6 and TRBJ2-5, with 7 nucleotides matching TRBD1. CDR3 size: 13 residues. CDR1 and CDR2 from the germline V gene are MNHNY and SVGAGI (reference sequence). Trimming removed 6 bases from V and 5 bases from J; junction bases left unmatched: 6.

The rearrangement links TRBV11-3 to TRBJ2-7, with D maybe TRBD1 (8 bases). Germline V gene lookup returns CDR1 SGHNT and CDR2 YENEEA. This CDR3 comprises 15 residues. Deletions cut 3 bases from V and 1 base from J, with 13 bases between. CDR3 sequence (DNA): TGTGCCAGCAGCTTGAGCGGGGACAGGTCCTACGAGCAGTACTTC. Encoded protein: CASSLSGDRSYEQYF.

Regarding this clone: Mismatch with germline at one junction end may stem from a read error. The rearrangement joins TRBV9 to TRBJ1-2, with D possibly matching TRBD1 (5 bases). Per the germline V gene, CDR1 is SGDLS and CDR2 is YYNGEE. The CDR3 sequence is 12 residues long. This CDR3 is CTSSVGAYGYTF. CDR3 in DNA: TGTACCAGCAGCGTAGGGGCCTATGGCTACACCTTC.